This T cell receptor beta chain was identified during a study of type 1 and type 2 diabetes patients. Background on the study: From PBMCs, CD4+ and CD8+ T cells were isolated by magnetic microbeads. A total of fewer than 25,000,000 paired-end reads came from the whole study.

Study results and limitations: In type 2 diabetes, highly-expanded CD4+ clones took a median roughly 3.9% of reads.

Amplification started from genomic DNA. The TCR beta CDR3 region was amplified using 30 forward and 13 reverse primers. Each CDR3 protein gets one entry after TCRdb re-called the multiplex PCR reads with MiXCR. The table lists some 250,000 distinct CDR3 sequences, approximately 50% of them singletons. Between the trimmed V and J ends, which lost 5 bases and 6 bases, there was a span of 27 bases. Germline V CDR1 and CDR2: SGHVS, FQNEAQ. CDR3 length: 18 amino acids. No donor had another autoimmune disease or recent infection within four weeks. On this clonotype: Its target is unknown.

The chain uses TRBV7-8 and TRBJ2-3; D might be TRBD1 (5 bases). The sequenced material came from peripheral blood mononuclear cells (PBMCs). The sequence was collected from a man younger than 35 with type 2 diabetes. In DNA, the CDR3 is TGTGCCAGCAGCAAATCGGCCCCGAAAGGGGTTGTTAAGGATACGCAGTATTTT. Its protein is CASSKSAPKGVVKDTQYF.